This paragraph reports one TCR beta chain. The data were taken from a study of blood T cell repertoires in COVID-19. On the study more broadly: The study drew acute and convalescent COVID-19 samples from the United States, Italy and Spain. Sources were T cells, B-cell-depleted T cells, or PBMCs; the material itself was cDNA or gDNA.

In the original processing: Nucleated cell counts were estimated from reference gene primer amplification. Produced via immunoSEQ multiplex PCR; TCRdb's table is partial and in-frame only. Clonal size and the V and J genes are those of that table, whereas D and trimming came from the DNA. The table records roughly 140,000 clones, 65% to 80% of them present only once. The V and J ends lost 7 bases and 6 bases respectively, with 8 bases between them. Germline V CDR1 and CDR2: MDHEN, SYDVKM. The CDR3 is 11 residues long. The rearrangement links TRBV28 to TRBJ2-3; D is uncertain. The sequence derives from a man in his fifties or sixties with acute or convalescent COVID-19. Sequenced input: peripheral blood. The CDR3 DNA reads TGTGCCAGCACCTCTCGGGATACGCAGTATTTT. Translation gives CASTSRDTQYF.